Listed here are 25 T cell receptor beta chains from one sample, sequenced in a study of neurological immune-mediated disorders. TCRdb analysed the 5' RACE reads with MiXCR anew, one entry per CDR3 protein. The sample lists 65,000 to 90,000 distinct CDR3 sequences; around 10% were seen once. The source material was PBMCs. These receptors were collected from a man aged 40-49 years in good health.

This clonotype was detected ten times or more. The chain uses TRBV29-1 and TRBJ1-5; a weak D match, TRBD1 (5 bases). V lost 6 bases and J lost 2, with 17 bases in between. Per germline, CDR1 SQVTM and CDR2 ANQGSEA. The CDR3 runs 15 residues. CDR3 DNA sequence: TGCAGCGTCACTCCTAGCGGGGGGGGCAATCAGCCCCAGCATTTT. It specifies CSVTPSGGGNQPQHF.

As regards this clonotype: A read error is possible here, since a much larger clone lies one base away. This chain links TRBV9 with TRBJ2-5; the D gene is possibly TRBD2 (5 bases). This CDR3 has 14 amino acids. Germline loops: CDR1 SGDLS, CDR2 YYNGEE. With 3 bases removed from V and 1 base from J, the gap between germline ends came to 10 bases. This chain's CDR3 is CASSAGVGQETQYF. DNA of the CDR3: TGTGCCAGCAGCGCCGGGGTGGGCCAAGAGACCCAGTACTTC.

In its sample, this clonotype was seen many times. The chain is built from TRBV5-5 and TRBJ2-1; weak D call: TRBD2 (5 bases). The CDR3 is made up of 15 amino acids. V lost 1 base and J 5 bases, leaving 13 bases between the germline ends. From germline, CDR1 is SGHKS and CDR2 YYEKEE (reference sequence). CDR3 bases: TGTGCCAGCAGCTTGCCCGAGGGCTGGGACAATGAGCAGTTCTTC. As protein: CASSLPEGWDNEQFF. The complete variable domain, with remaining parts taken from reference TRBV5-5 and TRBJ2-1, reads DAGVTQSPTHLIKTRGQQVTLRCSPISGHKSVSWYQQVLGQGPQFIFQYYEKEERGRGNFPDRFSARQFPNYSSELNVNALLLGDSALYLCASSLPEGWDNEQFFGPGTRLTVL.

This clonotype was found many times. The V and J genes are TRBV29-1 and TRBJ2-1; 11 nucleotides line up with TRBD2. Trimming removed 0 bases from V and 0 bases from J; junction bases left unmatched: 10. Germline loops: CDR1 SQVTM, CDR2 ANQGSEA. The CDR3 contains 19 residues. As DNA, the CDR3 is TGCAGCGTTGAAGATGGGATTGAAACTAGCGGGAGCTCCTACAATGAGCAGTTCTTC. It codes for CSVEDGIETSGSSYNEQFF.

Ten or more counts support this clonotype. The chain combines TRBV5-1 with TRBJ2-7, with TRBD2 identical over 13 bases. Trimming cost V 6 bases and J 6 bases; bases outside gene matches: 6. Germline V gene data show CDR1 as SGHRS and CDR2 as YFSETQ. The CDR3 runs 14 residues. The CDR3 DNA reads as TGCGCCAGCACCCCCGGGACTAGCGGGATCGAGCAGTACTTC. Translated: CASTPGTSGIEQYF.

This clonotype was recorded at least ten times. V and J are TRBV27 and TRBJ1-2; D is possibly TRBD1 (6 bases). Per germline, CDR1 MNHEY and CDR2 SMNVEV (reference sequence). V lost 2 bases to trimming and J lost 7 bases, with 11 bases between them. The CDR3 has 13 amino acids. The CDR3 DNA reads TGTGCCAGCAGTTTACTGACAGGAACTGGCTACACCTTC. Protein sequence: CASSLLTGTGYTF.

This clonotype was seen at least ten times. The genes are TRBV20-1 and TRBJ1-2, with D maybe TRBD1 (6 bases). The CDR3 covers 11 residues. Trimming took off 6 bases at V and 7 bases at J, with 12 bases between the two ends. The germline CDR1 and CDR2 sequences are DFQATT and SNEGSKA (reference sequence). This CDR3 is CSAPDSFGYTF. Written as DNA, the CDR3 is TGCAGTGCCCCGGACAGTTTTGGCTACACCTTC.

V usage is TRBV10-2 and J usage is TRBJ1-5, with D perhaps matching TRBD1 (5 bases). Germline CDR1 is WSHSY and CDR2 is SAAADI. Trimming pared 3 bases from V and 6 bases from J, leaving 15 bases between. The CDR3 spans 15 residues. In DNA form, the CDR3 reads TGCGCCAGCAGTGAAACGGACATTGGCAGTCAGCCCCAGCATTTT. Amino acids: CASSETDIGSQPQHF.

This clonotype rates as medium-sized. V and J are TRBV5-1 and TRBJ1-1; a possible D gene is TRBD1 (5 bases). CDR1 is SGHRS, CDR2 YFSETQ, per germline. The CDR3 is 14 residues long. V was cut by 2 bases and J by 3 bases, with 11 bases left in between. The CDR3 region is CASSFPGRDTEAFF. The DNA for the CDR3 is TGCGCCAGCAGCTTTCCAGGCAGGGACACTGAAGCTTTCTTT.

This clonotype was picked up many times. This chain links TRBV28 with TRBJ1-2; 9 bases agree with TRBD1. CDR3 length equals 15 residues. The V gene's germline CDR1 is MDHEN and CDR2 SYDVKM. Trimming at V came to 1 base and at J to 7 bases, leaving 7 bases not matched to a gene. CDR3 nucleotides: TGTGCCAGCAGTTTATCGAAACAGGGACAGGGTGGCTACACCTTC. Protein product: CASSLSKQGQGGYTF.

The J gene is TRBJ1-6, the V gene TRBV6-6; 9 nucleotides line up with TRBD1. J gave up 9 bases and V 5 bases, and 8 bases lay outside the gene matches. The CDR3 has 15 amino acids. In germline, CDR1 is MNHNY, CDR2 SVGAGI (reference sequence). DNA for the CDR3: TGTGCCAGCAGTGGGGCGACAGGGGGGTTTTCACCCCTCCACTTT. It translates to CASSGATGGFSPLHF.

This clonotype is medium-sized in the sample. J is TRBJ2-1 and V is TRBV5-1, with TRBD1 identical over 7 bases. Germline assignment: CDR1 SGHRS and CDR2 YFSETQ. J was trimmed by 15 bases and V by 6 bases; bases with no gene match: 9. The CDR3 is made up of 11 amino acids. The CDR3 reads CASTFGDSMFF. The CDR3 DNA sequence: TGCGCCAGCACCTTCGGGGACAGCATGTTCTTC.

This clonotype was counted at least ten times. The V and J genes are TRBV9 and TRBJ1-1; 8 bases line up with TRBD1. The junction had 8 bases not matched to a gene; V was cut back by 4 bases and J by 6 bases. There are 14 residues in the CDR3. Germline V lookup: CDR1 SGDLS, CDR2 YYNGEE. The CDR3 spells CASSFGQGGAEAFF. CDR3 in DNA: TGTGCCAGCAGCTTCGGACAGGGTGGTGCTGAAGCTTTCTTT.

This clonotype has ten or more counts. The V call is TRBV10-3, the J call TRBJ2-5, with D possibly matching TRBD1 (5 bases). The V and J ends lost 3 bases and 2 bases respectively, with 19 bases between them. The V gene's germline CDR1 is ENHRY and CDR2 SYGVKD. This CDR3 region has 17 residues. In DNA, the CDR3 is TGTGCCATCAGTGACAGGGCCGGCGCGGCAACACAAGAGACCCAGTACTTC. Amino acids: CAISDRAGAATQETQYF.

The CDR3 nucleotides are TGCAGTTCCTACGGACTAGCGAAGGTCTACAATGAGCAGTTCTTC. The encoded protein is CSSYGLAKVYNEQFF. J is TRBJ2-1 and V is TRBV20-1, with 9 bases matching TRBD2. This CDR3 spans 15 amino acids. V shed 8 bases and J 3 bases; nucleotides not matched to a gene: 11. Germline-derived CDR1 and CDR2 are DFQATT and SNEGSKA (reference sequence).

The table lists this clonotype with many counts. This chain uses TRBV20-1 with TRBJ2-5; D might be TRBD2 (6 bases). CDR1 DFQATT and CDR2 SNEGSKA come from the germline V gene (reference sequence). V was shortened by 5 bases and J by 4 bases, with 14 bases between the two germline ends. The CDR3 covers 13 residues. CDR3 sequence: CSALSGLRETQYF. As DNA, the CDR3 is TGCAGTGCTTTGTCAGGACTACGAGAGACCCAGTACTTC.

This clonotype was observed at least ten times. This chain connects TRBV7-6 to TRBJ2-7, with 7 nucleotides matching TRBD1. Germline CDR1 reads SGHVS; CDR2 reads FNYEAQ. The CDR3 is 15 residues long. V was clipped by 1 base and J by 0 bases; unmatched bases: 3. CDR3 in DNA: TGTGCCAGCAGCTTAGGACAGGGTAGCTCCTACGAGCAGTACTTC. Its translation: CASSLGQGSSYEQYF.

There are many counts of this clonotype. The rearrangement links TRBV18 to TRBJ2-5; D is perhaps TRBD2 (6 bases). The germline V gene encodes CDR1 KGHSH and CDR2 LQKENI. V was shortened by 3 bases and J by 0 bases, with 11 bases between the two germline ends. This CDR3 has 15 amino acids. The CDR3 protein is CASSPLDYNQETQYF. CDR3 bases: TGTGCCAGCTCACCTTTGGACTACAACCAAGAGACCCAGTACTTC. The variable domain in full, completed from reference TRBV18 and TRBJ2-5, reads NAGVMQNPRHLVRRRGQEARLRCSPMKGHSHVYWYRQLPEEGLKFMVYLQKENIIDESGMPKERFSAEFPKEGPSILRIQQVVRGDSAAYFCASSPLDYNQETQYFGPGTRLLVL.

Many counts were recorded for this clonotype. CDR3 nucleotide sequence: TGTGCCATAGGACGGGGGAGGGATGAGACCCAGTACTTC. This sequence encodes CAIGRGRDETQYF. The genes are TRBV10-3 and TRBJ2-5; 7 bases agree with TRBD2. This CDR3 contains 13 residues. V lost 9 bases and J lost 5; bases outside the gene matches: 9. Looked up from germline, CDR1 is ENHRY and CDR2 is SYGVKD.

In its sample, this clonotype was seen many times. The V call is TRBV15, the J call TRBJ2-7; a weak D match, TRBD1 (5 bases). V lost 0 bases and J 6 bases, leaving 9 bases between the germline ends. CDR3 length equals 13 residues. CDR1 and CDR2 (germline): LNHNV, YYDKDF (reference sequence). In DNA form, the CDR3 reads TGTGCCACCAGCAGAGATCAGGGATCCGAGCAGTACTTC. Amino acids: CATSRDQGSEQYF.

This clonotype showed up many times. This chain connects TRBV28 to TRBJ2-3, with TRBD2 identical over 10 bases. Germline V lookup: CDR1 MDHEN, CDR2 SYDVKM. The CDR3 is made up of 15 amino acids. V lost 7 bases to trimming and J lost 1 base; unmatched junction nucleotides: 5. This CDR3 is CASNPGTSGTDTQYF. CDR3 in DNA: TGTGCCAGCAATCCCGGGACTAGCGGCACAGATACGCAGTATTTT.

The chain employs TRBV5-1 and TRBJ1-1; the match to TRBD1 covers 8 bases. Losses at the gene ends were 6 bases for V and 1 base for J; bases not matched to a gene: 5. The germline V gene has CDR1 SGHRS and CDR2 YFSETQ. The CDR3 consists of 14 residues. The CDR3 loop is CASKPGTGNTEAFF. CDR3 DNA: TGCGCCAGCAAACCCGGGACAGGGAACACTGAAGCTTTCTTT.

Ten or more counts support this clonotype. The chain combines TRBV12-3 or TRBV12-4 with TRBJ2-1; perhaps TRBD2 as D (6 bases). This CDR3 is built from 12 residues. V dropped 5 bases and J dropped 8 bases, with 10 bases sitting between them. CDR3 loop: CASSAPGDEQFF. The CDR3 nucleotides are TGTGCCAGCAGTGCACCGGGGGATGAGCAGTTCTTC.

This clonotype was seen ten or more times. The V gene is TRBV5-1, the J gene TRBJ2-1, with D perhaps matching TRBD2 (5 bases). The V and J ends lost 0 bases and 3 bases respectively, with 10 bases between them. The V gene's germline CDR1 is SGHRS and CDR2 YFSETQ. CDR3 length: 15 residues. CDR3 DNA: TGCGCCAGCAGCTTGGACTTGAGCGGCTACAATGAGCAGTTCTTC. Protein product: CASSLDLSGYNEQFF.

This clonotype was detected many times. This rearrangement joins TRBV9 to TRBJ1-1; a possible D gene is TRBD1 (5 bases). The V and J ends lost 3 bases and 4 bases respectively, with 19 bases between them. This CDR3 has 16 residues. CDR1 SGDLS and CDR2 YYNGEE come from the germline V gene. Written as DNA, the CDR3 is TGTGCCAGCAGCGCTCTAGCTGACAGTAGGGCCACTGAAGCTTTCTTT. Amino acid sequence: CASSALADSRATEAFF.